This TCR beta chain was sequenced for a study of T cell responses to AZD1222 COVID-19 vaccine. Overall study findings and caveats: Distributed over spike, vaccine-associated CD4 TCRs predominated at 160-218 and 743-854. Two doses of AZD1222 preceded a rise in Spike-specific TCR breadth and depth.

The method was immunoSEQ multiplex PCR; TCRdb's version includes in-frame clones alone and lacks a portion of them. Of roughly 65,000 clones detected, 70% to 90% appear once; the ten largest clones hold around 27%. About this clone: Its antigen is not known.

Germline-derived CDR1 and CDR2 are SGHDN and FVKESK. V lost 4 bases and J 3 bases, leaving 16 bases between the germline ends. This CDR3 contains 15 residues. The sequencing used peripheral blood, collected 28 days after the second AZD1222 dose. This sequence joins TRBV14 and TRBJ2-7; D is ambiguous. The sequence was obtained from an adult who received the AZD1222 COVID-19 vaccine. In DNA, the CDR3 is TGTGCCAGCAGCCGTCCCGGACGCTACTTCTACGAGCAGTACTTC. Residues: CASSRPGRYFYEQYF. The complete variable domain, with remaining parts taken from reference TRBV14 and TRBJ2-7, reads EAGVTQFPSHSVIEKGQTVTLRCDPISGHDNLYWYRRVMGKEIKFLLHFVKESKQDESGMPNNRFLAERTGGTYSTLKVQPAELEDSGVYFCASSRPGRYFYEQYFGPGTRLTVT.